One sample yielded the 4 T cell receptor beta chains listed below, sequenced in a study of blood T cell repertoires in COVID-19. The data were produced by immunoSEQ multiplex PCR, yet TCRdb's version contains in-frame clones alone and is incomplete. The sample lists hundreds of thousands of clones; around 91% were seen once. Sequencing input: peripheral blood. The receptors were sampled from a woman in her late teens or twenties who had recovered from COVID-19.

The chain has TRBV3-1 (or the pseudogene TRBV3-2) and TRBJ2-1; TRBD2 aligns across 8 bases. V trimming: 0 bases; J trimming: 4 bases; junction bases outside the gene matches: 8. The germline CDR1 and CDR2 sequences are LGHDT and YNNKEL (reference sequence). The CDR3 extends over 17 amino acids. The DNA for the CDR3 is TGTGCCAGCAGCCAAGATGAGCCACTAGCGGATTACAATGAGCAGTTCTTC. Translated: CASSQDEPLADYNEQFF.

The chain links TRBV19 to TRBJ1-2, with TRBD1 as a possible D gene (5 bases). CDR3 length: 15 amino acids. Trimming shortened V by 1 base and J by 5 bases, and 14 bases separated the two germline ends. Germline values: CDR1 LNHDA, CDR2 SQIVND (reference sequence). This CDR3 reads CASSIGGHGSYGYTF. CDR3 bases: TGTGCCAGTAGTATAGGCGGACACGGGAGTTATGGCTACACCTTC.

The J gene is TRBJ2-3, the V gene TRBV4-3, with unresolved D. Between the trimmed V and J ends, which lost 0 bases and 2 bases, there was a span of 12 bases. This CDR3 is 16 amino acids long. CDR1 LGHNA and CDR2 YSLEER come from the germline V gene. CDR3 loop: CASSQDLGGSTDTQYF. The CDR3 region has the DNA TGCGCCAGCAGCCAAGACCTTGGCGGTTCCACAGATACGCAGTATTTT.

DNA of the CDR3: TGTGCCAGCAGCTTGAGCGGGGGGAGCTCCTACAATGAGCAGTTCTTC. This translates into CASSLSGGSSYNEQFF. This sequence joins TRBV7-6 and TRBJ2-1; 9 nucleotides align to TRBD2. The CDR3 spans 16 residues. Germline trimming cut 3 bases from V and 0 bases from J; bases unmatched to any gene: 3. Germline V lookup: CDR1 SGHVS, CDR2 FNYEAQ.